The 27 T cell receptor beta chains given below trace back to one sample, sequenced in a study of T-cell reconstitution after alpha-beta-depleted transplantation in children. Using unique molecular identifiers, the investigators prepared the TCRbeta library. TCRdb itself ran the PCR reads through MiXCR, one entry per CDR3 protein. The sample has about 230,000 distinct CDR3 sequences, more than 7.5% seen once; the top ten hold approximately 5%. The input for sequencing was PBMCs from the stem cell graft donor, taken from the stem cell graft. These TCRs come from a human donor who donated a stem cell graft to a child with SCID.

This clonotype was counted ten times or more. The V and J genes are TRBV12-3 or TRBV12-4 and TRBJ2-3; D ambiguous. The V end lost 2 bases, the J end lost 4 bases, and 7 bases lay between the germline ends. The CDR3 loop spans 13 amino acids. This chain's CDR3 is CASSLYAADTQYF. For the CDR3, the DNA is TGTGCCAGCAGTTTATATGCGGCAGATACGCAGTATTTT.

This clonotype was detected a few times. The genes are TRBV5-1 and TRBJ2-5, with 8 bases lining up with TRBD1. The length of the CDR3 is 17 residues. CDR1 and CDR2 from the germline V gene are SGHRS and YFSETQ. The V and J ends lost 0 bases and 5 bases, in that order; junction bases with no gene match: 12. The CDR3 nucleotides are TGCGCCAGCAGCTTGGTTGCAGGGGGCGCACTCCGGGAGACCCAGTACTTC. This encodes CASSLVAGGALRETQYF.

Ten or more counts support this clonotype. The CDR3 here is CSAREQGSYGYTF. The CDR3 region has the DNA TGCAGTGCTAGGGAGCAGGGATCTTATGGCTACACCTTC. This chain uses TRBV20-1 with TRBJ1-2; weak D call: TRBD1 (5 bases). The V end was cut by 3 bases, the J end by 5 bases, with 13 bases between. From germline, CDR1 is DFQATT and CDR2 SNEGSKA (reference sequence). The CDR3 consists of 13 residues.

This clonotype was recorded many times. The V and J genes are TRBV5-1 and TRBJ1-2, with D uncertain. The germline V and J ends were trimmed by 4 bases and 4 bases, with 14 bases remaining between them. Germline CDR1 SGHRS, CDR2 YFSETQ. The CDR3 contains 14 residues. CDR3 nucleotides: TGCGCCAGCAGCCAAGGAGACAAGGCCTATGGCTACACCTTC. It specifies CASSQGDKAYGYTF.

V gene TRBV5-1 combines with J gene TRBJ1-4; D perhaps matches TRBD1 (5 bases). Trimming pared 2 bases from V and 0 bases from J, leaving 20 bases between. The germline CDR1 and CDR2 sequences are SGHRS and YFSETQ. The CDR3 runs 19 residues. CDR3 bases: TGCGCCAGCAGCTTCTCCCCCGTTGCCCAACAGGCAACTAATGAAAAACTGTTTTTT. This translates into CASSFSPVAQQATNEKLFF.

Ten or more counts support this clonotype. The rearrangement uses TRBV29-1 and TRBJ2-7; 7 positions match TRBD1. Germline V CDR1 and CDR2: SQVTM, ANQGSEA. V lost 5 bases to trimming and J lost 2 bases; unmatched junction nucleotides: 12. The CDR3 has 15 residues. CDR3 DNA sequence: TGCAGCGTTCTTAAGCTCCGGGACAGAGCCTACGAGCAGTACTTC. Translated, it gives CSVLKLRDRAYEQYF.

This rearrangement joins TRBV20-1 to TRBJ2-5; possible D gene TRBD2, 6 bases. The CDR3 sequence is 14 residues long. V was cut by 5 bases and J by 4 bases, with 17 bases left in between. The germline CDR1 and CDR2 sequences are DFQATT and SNEGSKA (reference sequence). The CDR3 nucleotides read TGCAGTGCTTGCCCGGGCGGGATGAGAGAGACCCAGTACTTC. As protein: CSACPGGMRETQYF.

This clonotype appeared many times. The chain joins TRBV6-5 to TRBJ2-1; D gene ambiguous. Germline V gene sequence: CDR1 MNHEY, CDR2 SVGAGI. V was trimmed by 2 bases and J by 0 bases, leaving 5 bases between them. The CDR3 extends over 14 amino acids. The chain's CDR3 is CASSYDASYNEQFF. In DNA form, the CDR3 reads TGTGCCAGCAGTTACGATGCCTCCTACAATGAGCAGTTCTTC.

This clonotype was detected ten times or more. The rearrangement uses TRBV10-3 and TRBJ2-1, with D perhaps matching TRBD2 (6 bases). The V gene lost 3 bases and the J gene lost 6 bases, with 12 bases spanning the gap. Germline assignment: CDR1 ENHRY and CDR2 SYGVKD. This CDR3 comprises 14 residues. The CDR3 region is CAISDIGGGNEQFF. CDR3 DNA: TGTGCCATCAGTGATATCGGGGGAGGCAATGAGCAGTTCTTC.

This clonotype was seen many times. V usage is TRBV2 and J usage is TRBJ1-1; D is possibly TRBD1 (6 bases). Trimming cost V 6 bases and J 1 base, with 9 bases left between them. Germline CDR1 and CDR2: SNHLY and FYNNEI. The CDR3 spans 13 residues. Here the CDR3 reads CASRLGQNTEAFF. The CDR3 bases are TGTGCCAGCAGATTGGGACAGAACACTGAAGCTTTCTTT.

The chain uses TRBV19 and TRBJ1-1; perhaps TRBD1 as D (6 bases). Germline CDR1 and CDR2: LNHDA and SQIVND (reference sequence). The CDR3 extends over 15 amino acids. V lost 5 bases, J lost 3 bases, and 16 bases lay in between. The CDR3 protein is CASSLVAGAYTEAFF. For the CDR3, the DNA is TGTGCCAGTAGTCTCGTAGCAGGGGCGTACACTGAAGCTTTCTTT.

In this sample, this clonotype turned up many times. The chain employs TRBV6-5 and TRBJ2-3, with a tentative D call TRBD2 (5 bases). The CDR3 covers 15 residues. Germline V gives CDR1 MNHEY, CDR2 SVGAGI. V lost 2 bases to trimming and J lost 2 bases, with 11 bases between them. DNA for the CDR3: TGTGCCAGCAGTTACGATGGGAGTTTCACAGATACGCAGTATTTT. Translating gives CASSYDGSFTDTQYF.

In this sample, this clonotype turned up many times. J is TRBJ1-6 and V is TRBV19, with D possibly TRBD1 on 5 matching bases. Deletions cut 6 bases from V and 8 bases from J, with 14 bases between. Germline V gives CDR1 LNHDA, CDR2 SQIVND (reference sequence). This CDR3 has 14 residues. Written as DNA, the CDR3 is TGTGCCAGTAGCCCGGGACGGCCATATTCACCCCTCCACTTT. This gives the protein CASSPGRPYSPLHF.

In its sample, this clonotype is medium-sized. This chain links TRBV12-3 or TRBV12-4 with TRBJ2-1, with D unclear. The CDR3 runs 13 residues. V gave up 4 bases and J gave up 9 bases, with 13 bases separating them. In nucleotides, the CDR3 is TGTGCCAGCAGTTCCTGGACGGAGACTGAGCAGTTCTTC. Translating it yields CASSSWTETEQFF.

This clonotype occurred many times. V usage is TRBV28 and J usage is TRBJ1-1; no firm D call. This CDR3 is 14 amino acids long. V was cut by 0 bases and J by 1 base, with 6 bases left in between. Germline CDR1 MDHEN, CDR2 SYDVKM. The CDR3 region is CASSLWQRNTEAFF. CDR3 nucleotide sequence: TGTGCCAGCAGTTTATGGCAGAGGAACACTGAAGCTTTCTTT.

This clonotype was seen at least ten times. CDR3 sequence: CASSTWDRRSSGANVLTF. As DNA, the CDR3 is TGTGCCAGCAGTACCTGGGACCGCCGGAGCTCTGGGGCCAACGTCCTGACTTTC. The rearrangement uses TRBV12-3 or TRBV12-4 and TRBJ2-6; D possibly matches TRBD1 or TRBD2 (5 bases each). V gave up 5 bases and J gave up 0 bases, with 17 bases separating them. CDR3 length: 18 residues.

In its sample, this clonotype was seen many times. This sequence joins TRBV4-2 and TRBJ2-1; D gene unclear. The V gene's germline CDR1 is LGHNA and CDR2 YNFKEQ. V was clipped by 4 bases and J by 10 bases, with 17 bases between them. This CDR3 contains 14 residues. CDR3 sequence: CASSPRPTIGEQFF. CDR3 bases: TGTGCCAGCAGCCCGAGGCCGACAATTGGGGAGCAGTTCTTC.

This clonotype was counted at least ten times. The V call is TRBV27, the J call TRBJ1-1, with a possible D match to TRBD1 (6 bases). The CDR3 loop spans 14 amino acids. V was shortened by 8 bases and J by 1 base, with 14 bases between the two germline ends. Germline CDR1 MNHEY, CDR2 SMNVEV (reference sequence). In DNA form, the CDR3 reads TGTGCCAGCCGCAAGACAGGATGGAACACTGAAGCTTTCTTT. This codes for CASRKTGWNTEAFF.

In this sample, this clonotype turned up many times. This chain links TRBV6-1 with TRBJ1-2; TRBD1 aligns across 7 bases. The trim removed 6 bases at V and 2 bases at J, leaving 6 bases unmatched. The CDR3 totals 14 residues. The V gene's germline CDR1 is MNHNS and CDR2 SASEGT. For the CDR3, the DNA is TGTGCCAGCAGGGAGATGGGACAGAACTATGGCTACACCTTC. Amino acid sequence: CASREMGQNYGYTF.

The chain has TRBV12-3 or TRBV12-4 and TRBJ2-1, with TRBD2 matching over 10 bases. This CDR3 comprises 14 residues. Germline trimming cut 0 bases from V and 9 bases from J; bases unmatched to any gene: 2. This CDR3 is CASSLASGGFEQFF. CDR3 in DNA: TGTGCCAGCAGTTTAGCTAGCGGGGGGTTTGAGCAGTTCTTC.

This clonotype was seen once. A read error may explain this, as a much larger clone is one base away. The conserved closing phenylalanine or tryptophan is absent in this CDR3, likely reflecting a read error. CDR3 region: CASSFAASGGADEQYS. CDR3 bases: TGTGCCAGCAGTTTCGCGGCTAGCGGGGGGGCTGACGAGCAGTACTCC. The chain employs TRBV28 and TRBJ2-7; TRBD2 matches 12 bases. Germline values: CDR1 MDHEN, CDR2 SYDVKM. The V gene end was trimmed by 3 bases and the J gene end by 5 bases; junction bases not matched to a gene: 8. The CDR3 is 16 amino acids.

This clonotype was seen at least ten times. This chain uses TRBV20-1 with TRBJ2-1, with D unclear. V was pared by 6 bases and J by 5 bases, with 8 bases between. The CDR3 sequence is 11 residues long. Per germline, CDR1 DFQATT and CDR2 SNEGSKA (reference sequence). This CDR3 is CSAPHNNEQFF. In DNA, the CDR3 is TGCAGTGCCCCTCATAACAATGAGCAGTTCTTC.

The chain is built from TRBV7-9 and TRBJ1-1, with no clear D. The CDR3 is 15 amino acids. Germline CDR1 reads SEHNR; CDR2 reads FQNEAQ (reference sequence). V lost 2 bases and J 0 bases, leaving 10 bases between the germline ends. The CDR3 here is CASSLLNPMNTEAFF. The CDR3 nucleotides are TGTGCCAGCAGCTTATTAAACCCAATGAACACTGAAGCTTTCTTT.

Remarks on this clonotype: One end of the junction varies from germline; a read error may be responsible. This chain links TRBV7-9 with TRBJ1-2, with TRBD1 matching over 7 bases. The CDR3 sequence is 13 residues long. Per germline, CDR1 SEHNR and CDR2 FQNEAQ (reference sequence). The DNA of the CDR3 is TGTGCCACCAATGGACAGGCTTCTGATGGCGACTCCTTC. Amino acids: CATNGQASDGDSF.

The CDR3 region has the DNA TGTGCCAGCAGCGTAGCTGCAGGGATTGATGGAGATACGCAGTATTTT. Its protein is CASSVAAGIDGDTQYF. This chain links TRBV9 with TRBJ2-3; tentative D call: TRBD1 (5 bases). Germline CDR1 SGDLS, CDR2 YYNGEE. The length of the CDR3 is 16 residues. Trimming took off 0 bases at V and 5 bases at J, with 16 bases between the two ends.

The table lists this clonotype with many counts. The chain combines TRBV29-1 with TRBJ2-3; the D is unclear. CDR1 is SQVTM, CDR2 ANQGSEA, per germline. This CDR3 has 12 amino acids. V dropped 3 bases and J dropped 2 bases, with 6 bases sitting between them. This CDR3 is CSVEAATDTQYF. The CDR3 nucleotides are TGCAGCGTTGAGGCCGCCACAGATACGCAGTATTTT.

About this clonotype: Sequence at one end of the junction differs from germline and may be a read error. The rearrangement links TRBV20-1 to TRBJ1-2, with TRBD1 matching over 7 bases. CDR3 length equals 17 residues. The germline CDR1 and CDR2 sequences are DFQATT and SNEGSKA (reference sequence). DNA of the CDR3: TGCTGTGCCAGGAGCCAGGCACAGGGGTTCCCTAACTATGGCTACACCTTC. Protein sequence: CCARSQAQGFPNYGYTF.